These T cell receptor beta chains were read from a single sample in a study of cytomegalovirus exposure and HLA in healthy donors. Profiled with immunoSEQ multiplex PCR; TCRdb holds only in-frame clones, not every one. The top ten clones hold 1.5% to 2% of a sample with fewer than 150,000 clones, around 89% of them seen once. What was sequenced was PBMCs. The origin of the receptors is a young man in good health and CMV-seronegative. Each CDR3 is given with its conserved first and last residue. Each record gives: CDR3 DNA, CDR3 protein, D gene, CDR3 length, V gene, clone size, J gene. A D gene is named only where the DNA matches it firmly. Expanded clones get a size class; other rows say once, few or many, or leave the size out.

TGCGCCAGCAGCCAAGTTAAGACAGCGTTGATAAACACTGAAGCTTTCTTT	CASSQVKTALINTEAFF	.	17	TRBV4-3	.	TRBJ1-1
TGCAGCGTTGGGACAGGGGGGGAGGAGACCCAGTACTTC	CSVGTGGEETQYF	TRBD1	13	TRBV29-1	.	TRBJ2-5
TGTGCCAGCAGCCGGGATCGGGGGGACGAGACCCAGTACTTC	CASSRDRGDETQYF	TRBD2	14	TRBV11-1	.	TRBJ2-5
TGTGCCAGCAGCTGGGACAGGGGTAGCACTGAAGCTTTCTTT	CASSWDRGSTEAFF	TRBD1	14	TRBV11-2	.	TRBJ1-1
TGTGCCAGCAGCTTAGCGGGACTGGGGAACATTCAGTACTTC	CASSLAGLGNIQYF	.	14	TRBV11-2	.	TRBJ2-4
TGTGCCAGCTACTCTTTCCCTATCTCCTACAATGAGCAGTTCTTC	CASYSFPISYNEQFF	.	15	TRBV27	.	TRBJ2-1
TGTGCCAGCCGGAACACTGAAGCTTTCTTT	CASRNTEAFF	.	10	TRBV2	.	TRBJ1-1
TGTGCCACCAGCAGAGATATCGGTGGGCTAGCGGGGCGGGGGAACATTCAGTACTTC	CATSRDIGGLAGRGNIQYF	TRBD2	19	TRBV15	.	TRBJ2-4
TGTGCCAGCAGCTTAGGAGGGGGCGCGTACGAGCAGTACTTC	CASSLGGGAYEQYF	TRBD1	14	TRBV7-7	.	TRBJ2-7
TGTGCCAGCAGTTTTATATCCGTGGGCGACTATGGCTACACCTTC	CASSFISVGDYGYTF	.	15	TRBV28	.	TRBJ1-2
TGCGCCAGCGGAACAGGGCTGGGGAACACTGAAGCTTTCTTT	CASGTGLGNTEAFF	.	14	TRBV4-3	.	TRBJ1-1
TGCGCCAGCAGCTTGACGGTAGCGGGTATCAATGAGCAGTTCTTC	CASSLTVAGINEQFF	TRBD2	15	TRBV5-1	.	TRBJ2-1
TGTGCCAGCAGCCAAGATCTTTTGGGGTTCGGGGACACTGAAGCTTTCTTT	CASSQDLLGFGDTEAFF	.	17	TRBV4-2	.	TRBJ1-1
TGTGCCAGCAGCCTCTCGGGACTAGCGGGGGGCGGCCCCACAGATACGCAGTATTTT	CASSLSGLAGGGPTDTQYF	TRBD2	19	TRBV5-6	.	TRBJ2-3
TGCGCCAGCAGCCAACGGACAGCAGATACGCAGTATTTT	CASSQRTADTQYF	.	13	TRBV4-1	.	TRBJ2-3
TGTGCCAGCAGTTTAATTGACAGGGACGTCACAGATACGCAGTATTTT	CASSLIDRDVTDTQYF	TRBD1	16	TRBV28	.	TRBJ2-3
TGTGCCAGCAGCCAACCCGGGACAGAAAAAGAGACCCAGTACTTC	CASSQPGTEKETQYF	TRBD1	15	TRBV4-2	.	TRBJ2-5
TGTGCCAGCTCGAGCAGGATCGCAGGGGTCAATCAGCCCCAGCATTTT	CASSSRIAGVNQPQHF	.	16	TRBV18	.	TRBJ1-5
TGTGCCTGGAGTGCGGGGGGGAATCAGCCCCAGCATTTT	CAWSAGGNQPQHF	.	13	TRBV30	.	TRBJ1-5
TGTGCCGGACAGGGAAGTAGCAATCAGCCCCAGCATTTT	CAGQGSSNQPQHF	TRBD1	13	TRBV28	.	TRBJ1-5
TGTGCCAGCAGCTCCCAAATCAGGGCCAATCAGCCCCAGCATTTT	CASSSQIRANQPQHF	.	15	TRBV7-8	.	TRBJ1-5
TGTGCCAGCAGTTATAACCGGGGATTTTATGGCTACACCTTC	CASSYNRGFYGYTF	.	14	TRBV27	once	TRBJ1-2
TGCGCCAGCAGTGAGTCTGGCGGAGCCGATGAGCAGTTCTTC	CASSESGGADEQFF	.	14	TRBV10-1	.	TRBJ2-1
TGTGCCAGCACCATTCGGCGGGGGGGAACCAATGAGCAGTTCTTC	CASTIRRGGTNEQFF	TRBD2	15	TRBV7-2	.	TRBJ2-1
TGTGCCAGCAGTCTTGGGGCAGGGTCCTCCTATGGCTACACCTTC	CASSLGAGSSYGYTF	.	15	TRBV6-5	.	TRBJ1-2
TGTGCCAGCAGTATGGGACAGCGGGAGACCCAGTACTTC	CASSMGQRETQYF	TRBD1	13	TRBV2	.	TRBJ2-5
TGTGCTAGCACAGGGGGTACCTACAATGAGCAGTTCTTC	CASTGGTYNEQFF	TRBD1	13	TRBV12-5	.	TRBJ2-1
TGTGCCAGCCTAGACTACAATGAGCAGTTCTTC	CASLDYNEQFF	.	11	TRBV2	.	TRBJ2-1
TGTGCCAGCAGCTTAGACCCGGGGTACGAGCAGTACTTC	CASSLDPGYEQYF	.	13	TRBV7-2	.	TRBJ2-7
TGCAGCGTTGATTTGAGACAGGGTCAAAGCGTGAACACTGAAGCTTTCTTT	CSVDLRQGQSVNTEAFF	TRBD1	17	TRBV29-1	.	TRBJ1-1
TGCGCCAGCAGCCAAGAGGGCGGGGTGGGAGATACGCAGTATTTT	CASSQEGGVGDTQYF	.	15	TRBV4-3	.	TRBJ2-3
TGTGCCAGCAGCTCGGGACAGCATAACCAAGAGACCCAGTACTTC	CASSSGQHNQETQYF	TRBD1	15	TRBV11-3	.	TRBJ2-5
TGTGCCATCAGTGTCGGGGGTTCTTCGGCTGAAGCTTTCTTT	CAISVGGSSAEAFF	.	14	TRBV10-3	.	TRBJ1-1
TGTGCCAGCAGTACCCTTGGGACAGGGGAATTCGGAGGCTACACCTTC	CASSTLGTGEFGGYTF	TRBD1	16	TRBV28	once	TRBJ1-2
TGTGCCAGCAGCCGGGATTCGACAGGGAGGTCTGAAGCTTTCTTT	CASSRDSTGRSEAFF	TRBD1	15	TRBV6-5	once	TRBJ1-1
TGTGCCAGCTCATGGGCAGGGGGACAAGAAAAACTGTTTTTT	CASSWAGGQEKLFF	TRBD1	14	TRBV18	.	TRBJ1-4
TGTGCCAGCAGCCCACTAGGGGGCAGGAGCACAGATACGCAGTATTTT	CASSPLGGRSTDTQYF	TRBD1	16	TRBV7-2	.	TRBJ2-3
TGTGCCAGTAGTCCCCGGGGCGGGGGGCCCGAAAAGACCCAGTACTTC	CASSPRGGGPEKTQYF	TRBD2	16	TRBV19	once	TRBJ2-5
TGTGCCAGCAGCAAGATCCGGGACAGAAATAATCAGCCCCAGCATTTT	CASSKIRDRNNQPQHF	TRBD1	16	TRBV28	.	TRBJ1-5
TGTGCCAGCAGTATGGGCGGGACTGAAGCTTTCTTT	CASSMGGTEAFF	.	12	TRBV28	.	TRBJ1-1
TGTGCCAGCCATGCAGACTACTATGGCTACACCTTC	CASHADYYGYTF	.	12	TRBV6-6	.	TRBJ1-2
TGTGCCACCCGGCGGGAGATTTTTCTTGACGGGGAGCTGTTTTTT	CATRREIFLDGELFF	TRBD2	15	TRBV6-4	.	TRBJ2-2
TGTGCCATCAGTGGGGAGAGCAGGAATGGCTACACCTTC	CAISGESRNGYTF	.	13	TRBV10-3	.	TRBJ1-2
TGTGCCAGCAGCCCCCAGACTAGCGGGAGGGTAAATGAGCAGTTCTTC	CASSPQTSGRVNEQFF	TRBD2	16	TRBV7-9	.	TRBJ2-1
TGTGCCAGCAGATCGACAGGAAACAATCAGCCCCAGCATTTT	CASRSTGNNQPQHF	.	14	TRBV28	.	TRBJ1-5
TGTGCCAGCACGGGACAGATGAACACCGGGGAGCTGTTTTTT	CASTGQMNTGELFF	TRBD1	14	TRBV6-1	.	TRBJ2-2
TGTGCCAGCTCACCACCTCCTTCACAGGGAAATCAGCCCCAGCATTTT	CASSPPPSQGNQPQHF	.	16	TRBV18	.	TRBJ1-5
TGTGCCAGCACCCCGACAGGGGAGGGCGAGCAGTACTTC	CASTPTGEGEQYF	.	13	TRBV18	.	TRBJ2-7
TGTGCCAGCAGCTTAGCTGCCGGCGAGCAGTACTTC	CASSLAAGEQYF	.	12	TRBV7-8	.	TRBJ2-7
TGTGCCAGTAGAACTACCGCGGGACAGGGCCGCTATGGCTACACCTTC	CASRTTAGQGRYGYTF	TRBD1	16	TRBV19	.	TRBJ1-2
TGTGCCAGCAGTGAATATATTCAGGACTTGCAAGAAAAACTGTTTTTT	CASSEYIQDLQEKLFF	.	16	TRBV25-1	once	TRBJ1-4
TGTGCCTGGAGTGGGGCCCCAGGGGCCCGGGAGACCCAGTACTTC	CAWSGAPGARETQYF	.	15	TRBV30	.	TRBJ2-5
TGCGCCAGCAGCCCGGGGGACAGGGTGGCGGCCGGGGAGCTGTTTTTT	CASSPGDRVAAGELFF	TRBD1	16	TRBV5-1	.	TRBJ2-2
TGCGCCAGCAGCTTAAACGTCGGAGTGGGGGGGCTTTTAAATGAGCAGTTCTTC	CASSLNVGVGGLLNEQFF	.	18	TRBV5-1	.	TRBJ2-1
TGTGCCTGGAGTAAAACTTCAGGAATCTATGGCTACACCTTC	CAWSKTSGIYGYTF	.	14	TRBV30	.	TRBJ1-2
TGCACCAGCAGCCAAGTTGTGTCGGGAGGACCAAACGAGCAGTACTTC	CTSSQVVSGGPNEQYF	.	16	TRBV1	.	TRBJ2-7
TGTGCCAGCAGCCGGGGACAGAACACCGGGGAGCTGTTTTTT	CASSRGQNTGELFF	.	14	TRBV28	.	TRBJ2-2
TGTGCCAGCAGTCCAATGACTAGCGGGAGGGCCTCAGCCAAAAACATTCAGTACTTC	CASSPMTSGRASAKNIQYF	TRBD2	19	TRBV27	.	TRBJ2-4